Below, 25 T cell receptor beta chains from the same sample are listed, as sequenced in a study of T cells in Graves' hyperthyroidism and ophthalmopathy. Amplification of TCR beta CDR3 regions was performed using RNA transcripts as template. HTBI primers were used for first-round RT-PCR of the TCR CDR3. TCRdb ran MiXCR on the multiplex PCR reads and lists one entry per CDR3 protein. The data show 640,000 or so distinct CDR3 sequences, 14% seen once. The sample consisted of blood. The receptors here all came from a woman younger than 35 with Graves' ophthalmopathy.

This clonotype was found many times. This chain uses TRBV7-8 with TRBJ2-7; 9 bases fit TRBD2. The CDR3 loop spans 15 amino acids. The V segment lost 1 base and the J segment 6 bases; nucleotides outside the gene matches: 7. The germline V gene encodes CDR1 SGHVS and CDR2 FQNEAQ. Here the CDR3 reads CASSLGRAGGREQYF. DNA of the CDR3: TGTGCCAGCAGCTTAGGGCGAGCGGGAGGTCGCGAGCAGTACTTC. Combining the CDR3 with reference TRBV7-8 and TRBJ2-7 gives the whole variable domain GAGVSQSPRYKVAKRGQDVALRCDPISGHVSLFWYQQALGQGPEFLTYFQNEAQLDKSGLPSDRFFAERPEGSVSTLKIQRTQQEDSAVYLCASSLGRAGGREQYFGPGTRLTVT.

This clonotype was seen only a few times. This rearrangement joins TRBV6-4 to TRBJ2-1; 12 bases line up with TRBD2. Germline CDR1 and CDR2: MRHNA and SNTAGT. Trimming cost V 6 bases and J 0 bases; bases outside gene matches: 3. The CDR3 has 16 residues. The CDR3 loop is CASRLAGGSSYNEQFF. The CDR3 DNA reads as TGTGCCAGCAGACTAGCGGGAGGAAGCTCCTACAATGAGCAGTTCTTC.

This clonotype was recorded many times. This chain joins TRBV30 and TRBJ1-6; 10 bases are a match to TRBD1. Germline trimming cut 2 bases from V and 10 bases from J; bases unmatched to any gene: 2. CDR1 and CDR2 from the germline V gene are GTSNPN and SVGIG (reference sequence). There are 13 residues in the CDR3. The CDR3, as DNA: TGTGCCTGGAGTCGACAGGGGGCGTCACCCCTCCACTTT. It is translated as CAWSRQGASPLHF. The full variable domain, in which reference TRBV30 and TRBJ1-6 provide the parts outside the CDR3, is SQTIHQWPATLVQPVGSPLSLECTVEGTSNPNLYWYRQAAGRGLQLLFYSVGIGQISSEVPQNLSASRPQDRQFILSSKKLLLSDSGFYLCAWSRQGASPLHFGNGTRLTVT.

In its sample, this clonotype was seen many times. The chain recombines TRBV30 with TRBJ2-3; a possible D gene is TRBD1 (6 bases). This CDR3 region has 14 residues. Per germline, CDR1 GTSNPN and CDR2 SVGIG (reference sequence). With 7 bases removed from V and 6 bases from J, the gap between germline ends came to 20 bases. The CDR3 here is CAYRGGVLVDTQYF. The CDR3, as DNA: TGTGCCTACCGAGGGGGTGTACTGGTGGATACGCAGTATTTT.

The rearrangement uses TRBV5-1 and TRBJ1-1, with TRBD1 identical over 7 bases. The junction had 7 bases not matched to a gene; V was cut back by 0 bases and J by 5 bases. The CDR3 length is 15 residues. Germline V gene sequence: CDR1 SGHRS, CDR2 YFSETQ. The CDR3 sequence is CASSLEGALGTEAFF. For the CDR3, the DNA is TGCGCCAGCAGCTTGGAGGGGGCGCTGGGGACTGAAGCTTTCTTT.

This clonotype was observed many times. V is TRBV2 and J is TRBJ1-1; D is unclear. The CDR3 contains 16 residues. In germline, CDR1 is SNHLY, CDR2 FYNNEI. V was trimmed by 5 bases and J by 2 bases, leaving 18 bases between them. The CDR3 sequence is CASSYPLDEGNTEAFF. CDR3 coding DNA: TGTGCCAGCAGTTACCCCCTAGATGAGGGTAACACTGAAGCTTTCTTT.

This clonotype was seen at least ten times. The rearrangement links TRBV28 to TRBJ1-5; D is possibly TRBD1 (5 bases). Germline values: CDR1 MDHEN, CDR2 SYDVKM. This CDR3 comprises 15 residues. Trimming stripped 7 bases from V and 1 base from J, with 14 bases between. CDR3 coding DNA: TGTGCCAGCAACCCTAGTTCAGGGAGCAATCAGCCCCAGCATTTT. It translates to CASNPSSGSNQPQHF.

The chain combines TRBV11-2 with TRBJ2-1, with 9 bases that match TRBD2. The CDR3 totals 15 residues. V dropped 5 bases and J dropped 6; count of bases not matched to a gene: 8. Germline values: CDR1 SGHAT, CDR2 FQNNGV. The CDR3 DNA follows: TGTGCCAGCAGCACGCTAGCGGGACTATTCAATGAGCAGTTCTTC. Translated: CASSTLAGLFNEQFF.

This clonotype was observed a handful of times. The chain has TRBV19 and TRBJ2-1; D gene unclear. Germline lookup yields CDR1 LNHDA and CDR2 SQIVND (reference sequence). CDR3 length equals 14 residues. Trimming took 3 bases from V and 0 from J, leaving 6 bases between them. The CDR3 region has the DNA TGTGCCAGTAGTATGCCCGCCTCCTACAATGAGCAGTTCTTC. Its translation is CASSMPASYNEQFF.

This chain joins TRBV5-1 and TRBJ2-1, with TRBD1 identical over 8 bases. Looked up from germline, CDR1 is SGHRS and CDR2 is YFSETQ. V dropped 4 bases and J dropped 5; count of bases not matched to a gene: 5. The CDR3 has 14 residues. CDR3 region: CASSLTGDDNEQFF. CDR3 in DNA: TGCGCCAGCAGCCTGACAGGGGATGACAATGAGCAGTTCTTC.

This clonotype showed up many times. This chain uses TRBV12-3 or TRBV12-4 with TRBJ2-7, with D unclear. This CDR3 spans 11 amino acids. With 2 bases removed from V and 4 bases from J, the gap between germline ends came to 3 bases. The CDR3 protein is CASSLQYEQYF. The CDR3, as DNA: TGTGCCAGCAGTTTACAGTACGAGCAGTACTTC.

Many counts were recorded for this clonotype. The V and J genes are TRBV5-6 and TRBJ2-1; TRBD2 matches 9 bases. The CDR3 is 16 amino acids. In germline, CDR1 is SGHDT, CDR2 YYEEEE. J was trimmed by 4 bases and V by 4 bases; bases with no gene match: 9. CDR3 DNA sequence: TGTGCCAGCAGCCCCGGGGCGGGAGGGCCATACAATGAGCAGTTCTTC. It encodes CASSPGAGGPYNEQFF.

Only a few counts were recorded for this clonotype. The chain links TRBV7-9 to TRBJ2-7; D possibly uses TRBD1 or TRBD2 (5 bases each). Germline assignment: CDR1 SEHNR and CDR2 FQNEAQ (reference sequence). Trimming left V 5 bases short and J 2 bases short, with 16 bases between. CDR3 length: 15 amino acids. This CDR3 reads CASSPTMGRTYEQYF. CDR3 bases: TGTGCCAGCAGCCCAACAATGGGACGGACCTACGAGCAGTACTTC.

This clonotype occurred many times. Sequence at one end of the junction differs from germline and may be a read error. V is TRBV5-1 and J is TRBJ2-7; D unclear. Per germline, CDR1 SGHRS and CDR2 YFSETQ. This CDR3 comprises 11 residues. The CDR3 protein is CASSSSYEQYF. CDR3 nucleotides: TGTGCCAGCAGCTCCTCCTACGAGCAGTACTTC.

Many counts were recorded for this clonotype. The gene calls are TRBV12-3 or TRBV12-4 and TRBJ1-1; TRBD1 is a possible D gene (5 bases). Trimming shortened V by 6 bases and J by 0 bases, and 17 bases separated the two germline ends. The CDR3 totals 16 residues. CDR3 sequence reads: CASSPYSGGMNTEAFF. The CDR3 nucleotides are TGTGCCAGCAGCCCCTACTCCGGGGGTATGAACACTGAAGCTTTCTTT.

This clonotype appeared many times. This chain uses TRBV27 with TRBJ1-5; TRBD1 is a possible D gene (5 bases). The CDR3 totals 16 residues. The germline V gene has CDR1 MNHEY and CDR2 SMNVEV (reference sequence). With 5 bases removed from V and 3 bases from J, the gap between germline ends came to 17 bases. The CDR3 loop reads CASSLGAHSFNQPQHF. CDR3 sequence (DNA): TGTGCCAGCAGTCTAGGGGCCCATTCTTTCAATCAGCCCCAGCATTTT.

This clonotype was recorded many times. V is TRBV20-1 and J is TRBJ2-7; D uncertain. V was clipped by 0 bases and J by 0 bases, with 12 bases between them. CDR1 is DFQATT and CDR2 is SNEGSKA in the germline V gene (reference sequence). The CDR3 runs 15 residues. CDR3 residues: CSARDQTLSSYEQYF. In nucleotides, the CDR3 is TGCAGTGCTAGAGATCAAACCCTGAGCTCCTACGAGCAGTACTTC.

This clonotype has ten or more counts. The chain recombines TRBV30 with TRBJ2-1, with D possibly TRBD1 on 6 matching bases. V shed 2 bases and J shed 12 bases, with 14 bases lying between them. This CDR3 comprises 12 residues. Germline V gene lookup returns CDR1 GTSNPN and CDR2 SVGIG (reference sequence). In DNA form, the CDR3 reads TGTGCCTGGAGTCCCTCAGGGGATCGGCAGTTCTTC. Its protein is CAWSPSGDRQFF.

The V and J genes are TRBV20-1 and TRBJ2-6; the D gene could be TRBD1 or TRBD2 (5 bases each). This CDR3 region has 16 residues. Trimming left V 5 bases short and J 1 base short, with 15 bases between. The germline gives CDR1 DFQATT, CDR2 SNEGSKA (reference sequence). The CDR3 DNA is TGCAGTGCTGGGGACGGATCGCCTTCTGGGGCCAACGTCCTGACTTTC. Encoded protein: CSAGDGSPSGANVLTF.

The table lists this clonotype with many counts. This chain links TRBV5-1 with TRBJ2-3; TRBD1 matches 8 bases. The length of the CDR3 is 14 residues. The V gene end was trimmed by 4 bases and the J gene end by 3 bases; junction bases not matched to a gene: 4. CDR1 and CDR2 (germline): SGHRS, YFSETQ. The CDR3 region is CASSPDRVTDTQYF. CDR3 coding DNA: TGCGCCAGCAGCCCGGACAGGGTGACAGATACGCAGTATTTT.

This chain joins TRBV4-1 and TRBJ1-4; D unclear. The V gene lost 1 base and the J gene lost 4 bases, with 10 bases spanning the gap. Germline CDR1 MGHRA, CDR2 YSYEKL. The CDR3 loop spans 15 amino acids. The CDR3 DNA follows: TGCGCCAGCAGCCAAGTTAGGAGTGTTAATGAAAAACTGTTTTTT. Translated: CASSQVRSVNEKLFF.

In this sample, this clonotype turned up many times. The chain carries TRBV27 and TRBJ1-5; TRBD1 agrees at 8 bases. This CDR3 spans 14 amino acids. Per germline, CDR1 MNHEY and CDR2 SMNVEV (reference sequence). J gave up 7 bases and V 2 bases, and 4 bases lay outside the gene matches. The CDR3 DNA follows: TGTGCCAGCAGTTTAAAGGCAGGGGGCCAGCCCCAGCATTTT. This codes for CASSLKAGGQPQHF.

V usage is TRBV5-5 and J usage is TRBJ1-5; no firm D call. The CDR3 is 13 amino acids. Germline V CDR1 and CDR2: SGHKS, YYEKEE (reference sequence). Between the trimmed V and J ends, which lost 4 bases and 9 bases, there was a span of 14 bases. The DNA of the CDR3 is TGTGCCAGCAGCCACTCGGAGTGGGGGCCCCAGCATTTT. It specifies CASSHSEWGPQHF.

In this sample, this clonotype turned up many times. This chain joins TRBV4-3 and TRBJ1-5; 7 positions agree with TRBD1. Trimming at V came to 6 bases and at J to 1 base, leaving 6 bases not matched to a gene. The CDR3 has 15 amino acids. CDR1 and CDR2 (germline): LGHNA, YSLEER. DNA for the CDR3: TGCGCCAGCAGTCAGGAGACAGGGAGCAATCAGCCCCAGCATTTT. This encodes CASSQETGSNQPQHF.

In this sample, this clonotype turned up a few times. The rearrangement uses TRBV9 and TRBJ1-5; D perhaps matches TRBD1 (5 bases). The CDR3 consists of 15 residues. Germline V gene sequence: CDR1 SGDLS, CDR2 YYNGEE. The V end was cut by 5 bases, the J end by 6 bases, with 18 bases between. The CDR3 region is CASRLRDPRLQPQHF. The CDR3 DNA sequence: TGTGCCAGCAGGCTGAGGGACCCTCGGCTTCAGCCCCAGCATTTT.